These 8 T cell receptor beta chains came from one sample sequenced in a study of post-analysis software for immune sequencing data. General study points: In patients, about five TRBV segments were more frequent than in controls, with TRBV5-6, TRBV5-1 and TRBV20-1 among them.

Their cognate antigens are unknown. Built from TCR beta cDNA, the libraries had unique molecular identifiers in them. TCRdb re-called the PCR reads through MiXCR, storing one row per CDR3 protein. The sample contains around 180,000 distinct CDR3 sequences, approximately 28% of which appear only once. Sequenced input: blood. The receptors shown here come from a girl aged 5-17 years with multiple sclerosis.

This clonotype was seen only a few times. The chain recombines TRBV5-1 with TRBJ1-2, with 8 bases that match TRBD1. The CDR3 contains 15 residues. CDR1 is SGHRS, CDR2 YFSETQ, per germline. The trim removed 7 bases at V and 7 bases at J, leaving 15 bases unmatched. CDR3 in amino acids: CASDNEGQGQGGYTF. In nucleotides, the CDR3 is TGCGCCAGCGACAACGAAGGACAGGGTCAGGGTGGCTACACCTTC.

The V call is TRBV20-1, the J call TRBJ2-5; the match to TRBD2 covers 10 bases. The length of the CDR3 is 16 residues. The V gene's germline CDR1 is DFQATT and CDR2 SNEGSKA (reference sequence). The V and J ends lost 5 bases and 0 bases, in that order; junction bases with no gene match: 9. CDR3 in DNA: TGCAGTGCTGGGGGGACTAGCGTGGCGTACCAAGAGACCCAGTACTTC. Translated, it gives CSAGGTSVAYQETQYF.

In this sample, this clonotype turned up a few times. One junction end does not reproduce the germline sequence, and a read error may be involved. This rearrangement joins TRBV7-6 to TRBJ2-7; 7 bases map to TRBD1. The CDR3 contains 14 residues. CDR1 SGHVS and CDR2 FNYEAQ come from the germline V gene. The CDR3: CAGSFGTESYEQYF. The CDR3, as DNA: TGTGCCGGCAGCTTTGGGACAGAGTCCTACGAGCAGTACTTC.

This clonotype was seen ten or more times. CDR3 DNA: TGCAGTGCCACCCTTAGGACTAGTGCGGACTACGAGCAGTACTTC. Protein sequence: CSATLRTSADYEQYF. The rearrangement links TRBV20-1 to TRBJ2-7; 7 nucleotides match TRBD2. The CDR3 is made up of 15 amino acids. The junction had 14 bases not matched to a gene; V was cut back by 6 bases and J by 3 bases. Germline V gives CDR1 DFQATT, CDR2 SNEGSKA (reference sequence).

V gene TRBV4-2 combines with J gene TRBJ1-6; 9 bases agree with TRBD1. The CDR3 extends over 15 amino acids. J was trimmed by 7 bases and V by 0 bases; bases with no gene match: 1. Per the germline V gene, CDR1 is LGHNA and CDR2 is YNFKEQ. The CDR3 is CASSQDGTGNSPLHF. The CDR3 bases are TGTGCCAGCAGCCAAGATGGGACAGGGAATTCACCCCTCCACTTT.

The table lists this clonotype with many counts. The chain has TRBV5-1 and TRBJ2-5, with a possible D match to TRBD2 (7 bases). Per the germline V gene, CDR1 is SGHRS and CDR2 is YFSETQ. The CDR3 has 16 residues. V was shortened by 4 bases and J by 2 bases, with 18 bases between the two germline ends. CDR3 residues: CASSQLAEGGQETQYF. DNA of the CDR3: TGCGCCAGCAGCCAGCTAGCGGAGGGGGGGCAAGAGACCCAGTACTTC. Drawing the rest from reference TRBV5-1 and TRBJ2-5, the complete variable domain is KAGVTQTPRYLIKTRGQQVTLSCSPISGHRSVSWYQQTPGQGLQFLFEYFSETQRNKGNFPGRFSGRQFSNSRSEMNVSTLELGDSALYLCASSQLAEGGQETQYFGPGTRLLVL.

As concerns this clonotype: A much larger clone differs by one base, so this may be a read error. The rearrangement joins TRBV20-1 to TRBJ2-1, with 10 nucleotides matching TRBD2. The better agreement between TRBJ2-7 and the DNA end casts doubt on the J call. The CDR3 contains 15 residues. Germline lookup yields CDR1 DFQATT and CDR2 SNEGSKA (reference sequence). The DNA of the CDR3 is TGCAGTGCTAGAGACCGGGCTAGCGGGAGTAATGAGCAGTACTTC. Protein sequence: CSARDRASGSNEQYF.

Ten or more counts support this clonotype. J is TRBJ2-3 and V is TRBV6-6; D call uncertain. Trimming removed 2 bases at V and 0 bases at J, with 12 bases between. Germline loops: CDR1 MNHNY, CDR2 SVGAGI (reference sequence). This CDR3 spans 16 amino acids. The CDR3 DNA sequence: TGTGCCAGCAGTTACCCCCCACTCACTAGCACAGATACGCAGTATTTT. Residues: CASSYPPLTSTDTQYF.